This TCR beta chain was captured in a study of regulatory T cells. To note about this clone: The target antigen is unknown.

The junction had 9 bases not matched to a gene; V was cut back by 4 bases and J by 5 bases. CDR1 MDHEN and CDR2 SYDVKM come from the germline V gene. CDR3 length: 15 amino acids. CD4+ T cells were divided by sorting: CD25-high CD127-low Tregs, CD25-low CD127-high conventional cells. Points from the study as a whole: In CD3G-deficient patients, conventional CD4+ T cells were enriched for hydrophobic CDR3 residues at positions 6 and 7.

Amplification used 52 TRBV primers and 13 TRBJ primers. Measured with immunoSEQ multiplex PCR; TCRdb has only the in-frame clones, and not every one. There are some 30,000 clones in the sample; over 85% occur only once, and over 0.85% lies in the top ten. The sequencing sample was made of conventional CD4+ T cells sorted from blood. This clonotype was obtained from a child aged 2 to 15 with CD3G deficiency. The chain links TRBV28 to TRBJ2-7; 9 positions match TRBD1. The CDR3 DNA reads as TGTGCCAGCAGTTCCTACCGACAGGGGGGAGACGAGCAGTACTTC. This encodes CASSSYRQGGDEQYF.